This T cell receptor (beta chain) was found in a study of blood T cell repertoires in COVID-19. Study-wide background: There were acute and convalescent COVID-19 samples, and they came from the United States, Italy and Spain. T cells, B-cell-depleted T cells, or PBMCs provided the cDNA or gDNA that served as material.

In the authors' workflow: How many nucleated cells were present was estimated from reference gene primer amplification. TCRdb's copy holds only in-frame clones and misses some; the assay was immunoSEQ multiplex PCR. V and J calls and clone size are given by that table; D and trimming were obtained from the DNA. The sample has 57,000 or so clones, roughly 80% seen once. CDR1 MNHEY and CDR2 SMNVEV come from the germline V gene (reference sequence). Losses at the gene ends were 4 bases for V and 2 bases for J; bases not matched to a gene: 4. The CDR3 loop spans 17 amino acids. This sequence originates from a man in his 70s with active COVID-19. The sequenced material came from peripheral blood. V gene TRBV27 combines with J gene TRBJ2-1, with TRBD2 matching over 14 bases. The DNA for the CDR3 is TGTGCCAGCAGTTCCAGGACTAGCGGGAGGACCTACAATGAGCAGTTCTTC. It encodes CASSSRTSGRTYNEQFF.